This TCR beta chain was sequenced in a study of blood T cell repertoires in COVID-19. Looked up from germline, CDR1 is SNHLY and CDR2 is FYNNEI. The CDR3 spans 17 residues. Losses at the gene ends were 6 bases for V and 6 bases for J; bases not matched to a gene: 18. Using immunoSEQ multiplex PCR, the repertoire was profiled, and TCRdb retains in-frame clones only, with some absent. This table holds fewer than 120,000 clones, more than 70% found once. What was sequenced was peripheral blood. This sequence originates from a woman aged 45-65 years with acute or convalescent COVID-19. This chain connects TRBV2 to TRBJ2-3, with 7 bases identical to TRBD2. In DNA form, the CDR3 reads TGTGCCAGCAGCGACCTGGGGATGGGAGGGTCCGTCGATACGCAGTATTTT. Protein: CASSDLGMGGSVDTQYF.